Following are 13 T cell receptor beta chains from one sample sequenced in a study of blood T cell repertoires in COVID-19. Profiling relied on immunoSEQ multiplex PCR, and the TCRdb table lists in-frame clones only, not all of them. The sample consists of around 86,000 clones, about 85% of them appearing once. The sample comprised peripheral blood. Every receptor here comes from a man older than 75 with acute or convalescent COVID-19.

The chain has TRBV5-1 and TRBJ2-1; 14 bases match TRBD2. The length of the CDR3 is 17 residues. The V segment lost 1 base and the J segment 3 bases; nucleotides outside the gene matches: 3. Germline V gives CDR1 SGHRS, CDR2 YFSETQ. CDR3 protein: CASSLTGTSGSYNEQFF. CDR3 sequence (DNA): TGCGCCAGCAGCTTGACCGGGACTAGCGGGAGCTACAATGAGCAGTTCTTC.

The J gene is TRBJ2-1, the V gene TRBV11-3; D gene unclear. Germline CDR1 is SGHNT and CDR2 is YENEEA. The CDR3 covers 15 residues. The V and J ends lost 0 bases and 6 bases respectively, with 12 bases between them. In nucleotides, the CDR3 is TGTGCCAGCAGCTTAGATTCGCGGCTCGTCAATGAGCAGTTCTTC. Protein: CASSLDSRLVNEQFF.

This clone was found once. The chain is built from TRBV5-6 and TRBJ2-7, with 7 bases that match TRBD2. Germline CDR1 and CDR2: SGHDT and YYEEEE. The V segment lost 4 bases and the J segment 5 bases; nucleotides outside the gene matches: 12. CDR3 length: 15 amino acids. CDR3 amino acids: CASSLGRERMDEQYF. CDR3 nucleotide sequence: TGTGCCAGCAGCCTTGGGCGGGAGCGGATGGACGAGCAGTACTTC.

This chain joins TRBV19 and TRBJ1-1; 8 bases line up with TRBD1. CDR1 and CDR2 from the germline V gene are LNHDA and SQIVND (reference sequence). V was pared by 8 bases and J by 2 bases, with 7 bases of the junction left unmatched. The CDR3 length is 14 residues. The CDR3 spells CASHRDRKNTEAFF. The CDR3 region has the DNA TGTGCCAGTCACCGGGACAGGAAAAACACTGAAGCTTTCTTT.

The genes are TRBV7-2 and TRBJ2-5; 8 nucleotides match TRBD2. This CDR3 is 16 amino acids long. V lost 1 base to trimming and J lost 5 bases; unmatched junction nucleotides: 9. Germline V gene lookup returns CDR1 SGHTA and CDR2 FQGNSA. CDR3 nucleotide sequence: TGTGCCAGCAGCTTAGTCACTAGCGGAGGTGGGGAGACCCAGTACTTC. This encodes CASSLVTSGGGETQYF.

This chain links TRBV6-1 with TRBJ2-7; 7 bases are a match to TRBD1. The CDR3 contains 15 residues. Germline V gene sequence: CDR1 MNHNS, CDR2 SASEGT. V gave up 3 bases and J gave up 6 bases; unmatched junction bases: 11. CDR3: CASSDFGVRDSEQYF. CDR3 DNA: TGTGCCAGCAGTGATTTCGGAGTCCGGGACAGCGAGCAGTACTTC.

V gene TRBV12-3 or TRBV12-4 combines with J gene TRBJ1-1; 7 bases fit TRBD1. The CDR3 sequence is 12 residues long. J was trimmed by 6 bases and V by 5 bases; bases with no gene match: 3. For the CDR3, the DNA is TGTGCCAGCAGTGACAGGGTTTCTGAAGCTTTCTTT. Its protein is CASSDRVSEAFF.

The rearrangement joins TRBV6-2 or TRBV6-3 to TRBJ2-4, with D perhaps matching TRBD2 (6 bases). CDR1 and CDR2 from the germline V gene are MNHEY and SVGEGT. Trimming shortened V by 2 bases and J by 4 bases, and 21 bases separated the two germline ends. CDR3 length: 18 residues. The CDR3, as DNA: TGTGCCAGCAGTTACCGGCAGGGTCGGTCTAGCGCGAAAAACATTCAGTACTTC. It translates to CASSYRQGRSSAKNIQYF.

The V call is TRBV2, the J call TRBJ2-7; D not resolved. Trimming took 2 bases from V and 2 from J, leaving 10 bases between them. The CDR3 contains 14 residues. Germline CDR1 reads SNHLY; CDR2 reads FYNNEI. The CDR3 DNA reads TGTGCCAGCAGTGAACGTGTACAGACCTACGAGCAGTACTTC. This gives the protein CASSERVQTYEQYF.

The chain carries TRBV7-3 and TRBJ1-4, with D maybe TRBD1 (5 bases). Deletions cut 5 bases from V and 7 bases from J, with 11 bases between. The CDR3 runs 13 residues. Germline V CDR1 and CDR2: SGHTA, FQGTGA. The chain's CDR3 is CASSPSRGEKLFF. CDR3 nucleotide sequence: TGTGCCAGCAGCCCCTCAAGGGGTGAAAAACTGTTTTTT.

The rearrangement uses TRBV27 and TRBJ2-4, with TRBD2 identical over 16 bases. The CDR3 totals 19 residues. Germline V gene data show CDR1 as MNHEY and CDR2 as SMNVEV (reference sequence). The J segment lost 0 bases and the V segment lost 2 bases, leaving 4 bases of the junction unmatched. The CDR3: CASSLQGLAGGLAKNIQYF. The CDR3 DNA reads TGTGCCAGCAGTTTACAGGGACTAGCGGGAGGGCTAGCCAAAAACATTCAGTACTTC.

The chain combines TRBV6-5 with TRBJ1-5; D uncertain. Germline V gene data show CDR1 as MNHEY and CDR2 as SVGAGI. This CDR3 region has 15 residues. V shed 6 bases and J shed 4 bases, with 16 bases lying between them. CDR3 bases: TGTGCCAGCAGCTTAAATGGTCAGAGGAATCAGCCCCAGCATTTT. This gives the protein CASSLNGQRNQPQHF.

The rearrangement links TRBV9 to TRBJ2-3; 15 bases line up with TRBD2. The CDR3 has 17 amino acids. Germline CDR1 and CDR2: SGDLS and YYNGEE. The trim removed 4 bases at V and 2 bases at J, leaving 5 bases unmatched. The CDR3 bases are TGTGCCAGCAGCCCCTGGACTAGCGGGAGGGCCACAGATACGCAGTATTTT. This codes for CASSPWTSGRATDTQYF.